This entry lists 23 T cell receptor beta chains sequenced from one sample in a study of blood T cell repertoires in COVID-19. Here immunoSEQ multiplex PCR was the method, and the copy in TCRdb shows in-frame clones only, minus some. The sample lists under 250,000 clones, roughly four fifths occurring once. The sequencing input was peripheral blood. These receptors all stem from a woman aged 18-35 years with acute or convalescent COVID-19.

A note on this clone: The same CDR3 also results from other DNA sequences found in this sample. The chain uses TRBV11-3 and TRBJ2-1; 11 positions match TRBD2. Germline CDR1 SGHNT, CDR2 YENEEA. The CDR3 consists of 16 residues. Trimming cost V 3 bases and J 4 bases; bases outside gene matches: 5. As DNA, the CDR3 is TGTGCCAGCAGCTTGGAAGGACTAGCGGGTTACAATGAGCAGTTCTTC. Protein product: CASSLEGLAGYNEQFF. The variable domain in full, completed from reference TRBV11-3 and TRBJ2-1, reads EAGVVQSPRYKIIEKKQPVAFWCNPISGHNTLYWYLQNLGQGPELLIRYENEEAVDDSQLPKDRFSAERLKGVDSTLKIQPAELGDSAVYLCASSLEGLAGYNEQFFGPGTRLTVL.

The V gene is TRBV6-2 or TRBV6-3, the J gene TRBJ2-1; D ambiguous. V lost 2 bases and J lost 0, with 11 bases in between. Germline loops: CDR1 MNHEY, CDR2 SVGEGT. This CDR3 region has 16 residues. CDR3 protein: CASSYVGDSSYNEQFF. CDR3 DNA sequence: TGTGCCAGCAGTTACGTCGGAGATAGCTCCTACAATGAGCAGTTCTTC.

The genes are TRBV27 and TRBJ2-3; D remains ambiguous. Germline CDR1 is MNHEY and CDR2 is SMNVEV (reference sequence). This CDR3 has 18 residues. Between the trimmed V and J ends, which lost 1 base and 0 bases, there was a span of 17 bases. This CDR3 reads CASSLFSYLGPSTDTQYF. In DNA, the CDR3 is TGTGCCAGCAGTTTATTCTCCTACTTGGGCCCTAGCACAGATACGCAGTATTTT.

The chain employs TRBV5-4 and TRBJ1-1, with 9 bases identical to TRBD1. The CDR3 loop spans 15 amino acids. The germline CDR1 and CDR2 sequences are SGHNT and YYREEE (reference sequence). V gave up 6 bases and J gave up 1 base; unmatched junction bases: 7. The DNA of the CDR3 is TGTGCCAGCATTCGGCCGGGACAGGGGAACACTGAAGCTTTCTTT. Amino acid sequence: CASIRPGQGNTEAFF.

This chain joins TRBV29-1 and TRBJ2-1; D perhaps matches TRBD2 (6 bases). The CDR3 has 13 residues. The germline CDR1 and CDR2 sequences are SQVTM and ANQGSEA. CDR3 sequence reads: CTALRLGANEQFF. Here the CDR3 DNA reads TGCACCGCCCTTAGACTAGGGGCCAATGAGCAGTTCTTC.

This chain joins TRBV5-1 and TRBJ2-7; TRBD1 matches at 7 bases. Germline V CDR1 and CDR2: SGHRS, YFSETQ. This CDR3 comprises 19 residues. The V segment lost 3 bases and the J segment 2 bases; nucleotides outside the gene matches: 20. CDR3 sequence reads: CASSSTKTLSRGLAYEQYF. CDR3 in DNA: TGCGCCAGCAGCTCGACCAAGACCCTATCGAGGGGGCTTGCCTACGAGCAGTACTTC.

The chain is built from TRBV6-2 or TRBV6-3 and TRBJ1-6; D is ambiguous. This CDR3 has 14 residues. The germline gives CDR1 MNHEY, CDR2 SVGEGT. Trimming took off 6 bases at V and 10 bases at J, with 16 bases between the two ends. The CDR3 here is CASSRPRRESPLHF. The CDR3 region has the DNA TGTGCCAGCAGCCGCCCGAGGAGGGAATCACCCCTCCACTTT.

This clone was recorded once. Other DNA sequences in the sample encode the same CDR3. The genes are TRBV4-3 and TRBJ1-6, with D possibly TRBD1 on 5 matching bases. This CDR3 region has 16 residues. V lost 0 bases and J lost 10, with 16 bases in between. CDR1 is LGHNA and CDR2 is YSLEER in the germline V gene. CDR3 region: CASSQDRGGWDSPLHF. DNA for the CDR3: TGCGCCAGCAGCCAAGATCGCGGGGGATGGGACTCACCCCTCCACTTT.

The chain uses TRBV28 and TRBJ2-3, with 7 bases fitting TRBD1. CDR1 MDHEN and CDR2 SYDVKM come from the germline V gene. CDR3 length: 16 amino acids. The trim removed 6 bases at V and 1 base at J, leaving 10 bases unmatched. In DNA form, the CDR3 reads TGTGCCAGCAGGCCAAGACAGGGTACGGGCACAGATACGCAGTATTTT. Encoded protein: CASRPRQGTGTDTQYF.

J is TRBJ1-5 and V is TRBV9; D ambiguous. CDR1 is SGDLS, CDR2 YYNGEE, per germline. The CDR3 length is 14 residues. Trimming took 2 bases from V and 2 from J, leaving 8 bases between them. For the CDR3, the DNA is TGTGCCAGCAGCGTCGAGGGCGGCAATCAGCCCCAGCATTTT. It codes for CASSVEGGNQPQHF.

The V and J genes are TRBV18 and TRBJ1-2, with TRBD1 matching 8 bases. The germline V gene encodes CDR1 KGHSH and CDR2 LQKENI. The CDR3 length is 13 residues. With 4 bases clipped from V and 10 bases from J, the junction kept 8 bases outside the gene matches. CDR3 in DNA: TGTGCCAGCTCACTCACAGGACAGGGTGACTACACCTTC. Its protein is CASSLTGQGDYTF.

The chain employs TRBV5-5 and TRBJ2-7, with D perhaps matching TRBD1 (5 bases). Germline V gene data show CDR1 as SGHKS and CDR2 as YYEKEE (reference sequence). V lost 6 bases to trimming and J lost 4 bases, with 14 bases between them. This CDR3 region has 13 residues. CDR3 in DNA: TGTGCCAGCATTCCTTGGGGCGGATACGAGCAGTACTTC. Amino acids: CASIPWGGYEQYF. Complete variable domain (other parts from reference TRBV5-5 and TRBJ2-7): DAGVTQSPTHLIKTRGQQVTLRCSPISGHKSVSWYQQVLGQGPQFIFQYYEKEERGRGNFPDRFSARQFPNYSSELNVNALLLGDSALYLCASIPWGGYEQYFGPGTRLTVT.

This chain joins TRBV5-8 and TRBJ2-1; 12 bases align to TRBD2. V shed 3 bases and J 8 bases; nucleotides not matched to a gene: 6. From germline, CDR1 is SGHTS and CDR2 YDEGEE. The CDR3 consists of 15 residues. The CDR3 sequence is CASSWGTSGHYEQFF. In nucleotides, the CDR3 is TGTGCCAGCAGCTGGGGGACTAGCGGGCATTATGAGCAGTTCTTC. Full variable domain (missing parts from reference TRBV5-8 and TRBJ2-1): EAGVTQSPTHLIKTRGQQATLRCSPISGHTSVYWYQQALGLGLQFLLWYDEGEERNRGNFPPRFSGRQFPNYSSELNVNALELEDSALYLCASSWGTSGHYEQFFGPGTRLTVL.

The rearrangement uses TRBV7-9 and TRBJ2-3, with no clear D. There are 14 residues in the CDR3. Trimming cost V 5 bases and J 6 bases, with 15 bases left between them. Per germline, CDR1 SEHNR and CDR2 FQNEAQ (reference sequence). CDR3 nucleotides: TGTGCCAGCAGCCCGTTAGCCCTCCCGGATACGCAGTATTTT. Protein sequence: CASSPLALPDTQYF. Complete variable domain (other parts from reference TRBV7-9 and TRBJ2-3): DTGVSQNPRHKITKRGQNVTFRCDPISEHNRLYWYRQTLGQGPEFLTYFQNEAQLEKSRLLSDRFSAERPKGSFSTLEIQRTEQGDSAMYLCASSPLALPDTQYFGPGTRLTVL.

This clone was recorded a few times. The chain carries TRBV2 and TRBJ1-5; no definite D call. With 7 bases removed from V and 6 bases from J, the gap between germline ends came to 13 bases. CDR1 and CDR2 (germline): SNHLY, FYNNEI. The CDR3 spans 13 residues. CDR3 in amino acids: CASTREGGQPQHF. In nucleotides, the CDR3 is TGTGCCAGCACCCGCGAGGGTGGTCAGCCCCAGCATTTT.

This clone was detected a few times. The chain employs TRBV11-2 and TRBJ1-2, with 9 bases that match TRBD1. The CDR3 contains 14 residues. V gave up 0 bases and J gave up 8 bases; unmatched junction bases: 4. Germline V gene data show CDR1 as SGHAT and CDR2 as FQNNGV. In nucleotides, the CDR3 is TGTGCCAGCAGCTTAGATTGGACAGGGGAAGGCTACACCTTC. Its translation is CASSLDWTGEGYTF. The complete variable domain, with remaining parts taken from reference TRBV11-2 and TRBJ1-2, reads EAGVAQSPRYKIIEKRQSVAFWCNPISGHATLYWYQQILGQGPKLLIQFQNNGVVDDSQLPKDRFSAERLKGVDSTLKIQPAKLEDSAVYLCASSLDWTGEGYTFGSGTRLTVV.

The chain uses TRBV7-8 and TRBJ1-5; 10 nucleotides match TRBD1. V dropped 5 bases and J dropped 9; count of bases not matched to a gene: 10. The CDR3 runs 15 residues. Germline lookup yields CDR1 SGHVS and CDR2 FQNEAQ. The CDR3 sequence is CASSPRDRGRSPQHF. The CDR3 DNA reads TGTGCCAGCAGCCCCCGGGACAGGGGACGGTCGCCCCAGCATTTT.

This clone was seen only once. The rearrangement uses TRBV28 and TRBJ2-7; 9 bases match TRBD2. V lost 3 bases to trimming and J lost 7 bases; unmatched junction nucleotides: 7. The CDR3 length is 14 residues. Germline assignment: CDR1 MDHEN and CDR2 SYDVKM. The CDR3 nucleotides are TGTGCCAGCAGTTTGTGGCTAGCGGGAAGGGAGCAGTACTTC. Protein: CASSLWLAGREQYF. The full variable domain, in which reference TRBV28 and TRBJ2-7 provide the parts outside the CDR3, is DVKVTQSSRYLVKRTGEKVFLECVQDMDHENMFWYRQDPGLGLRLIYFSYDVKMKEKGDIPEGYSVSREKKERFSLILESASTNQTSMYLCASSLWLAGREQYFGPGTRLTVT.

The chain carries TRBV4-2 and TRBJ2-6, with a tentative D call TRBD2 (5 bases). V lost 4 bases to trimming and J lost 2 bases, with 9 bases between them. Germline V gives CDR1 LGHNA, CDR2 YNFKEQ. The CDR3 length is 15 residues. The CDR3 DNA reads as TGTGCCAGCAGCCCTCGGAGGACTGGGGCCAACGTCCTGACTTTC. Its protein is CASSPRRTGANVLTF.

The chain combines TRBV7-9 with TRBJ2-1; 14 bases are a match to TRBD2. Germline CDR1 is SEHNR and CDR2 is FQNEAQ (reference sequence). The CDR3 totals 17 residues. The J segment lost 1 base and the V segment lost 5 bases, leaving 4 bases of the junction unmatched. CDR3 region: CASSQWTSGRSYNEQFF. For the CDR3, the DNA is TGTGCCAGCAGCCAATGGACTAGCGGGAGGTCCTACAATGAGCAGTTCTTC.

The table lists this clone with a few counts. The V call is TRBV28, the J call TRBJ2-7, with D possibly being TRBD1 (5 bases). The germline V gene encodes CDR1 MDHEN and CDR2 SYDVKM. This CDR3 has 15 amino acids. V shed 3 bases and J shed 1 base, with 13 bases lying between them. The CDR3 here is CASSFSGAGSYEQYF. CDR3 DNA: TGTGCCAGCAGTTTTAGTGGGGCCGGGTCCTACGAGCAGTACTTC.

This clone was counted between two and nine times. CDR3 amino acids: CAIMGGTEAFF. For the CDR3, the DNA is TGTGCCATCATGGGGGGAACTGAAGCTTTCTTT. This chain joins TRBV10-3 and TRBJ1-1; weak D call: TRBD1 (5 bases). The CDR3 loop spans 11 amino acids. Trimming cost V 7 bases and J 5 bases, with 8 bases left between them. CDR1 and CDR2 (germline): ENHRY, SYGVKD.

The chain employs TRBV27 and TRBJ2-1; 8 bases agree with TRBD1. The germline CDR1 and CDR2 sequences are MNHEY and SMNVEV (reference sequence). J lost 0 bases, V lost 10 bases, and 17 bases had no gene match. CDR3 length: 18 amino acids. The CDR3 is CANQTWDRLVSSYNEQFF. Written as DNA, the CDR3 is TGTGCCAACCAGACTTGGGACAGGCTTGTTAGCTCCTACAATGAGCAGTTCTTC.